This T cell receptor (beta chain) was recorded in a study of graft-versus-host responses after intestinal transplantation. Study background: Every one of the recipients received anti-thymocyte globulin induction and afterwards took tacrolimus and steroids for roughly 3 years. Whole-study results and caveats: Early after transplant, HvG declines were associated with peak levels of circulating GvH clones. Allografts of one patient group, those with graft-donor T cell macrochimerism, had high graft-versus-host to host-versus-graft clonal ratios.

TCRdb's copy holds only in-frame clones and misses some; the assay was immunoSEQ multiplex PCR. The sample has over 80,000 clones, just under 95% seen once. For this clone: Its target is unknown.

The germline CDR1 and CDR2 sequences are SEHNR and FQNEAQ (reference sequence). The length of the CDR3 is 13 residues. Between the trimmed V and J ends, which lost 3 bases and 5 bases, there was a span of 11 bases. V is TRBV7-9 and J is TRBJ2-7; a possible D gene is TRBD1 (5 bases). Material: unstimulated CD8+ T cells sorted from spleen or lymph node cells, obtained before transplant. The sequence came from a human donor who was the organ donor for an intestinal transplant. The CDR3 bases are TGTGCCAGCAGCTTGAAGGGGCGGAACGAGCAGTACTTC. It encodes CASSLKGRNEQYF.